Shown below are 4 T cell receptor beta chains from a single sample sequenced in a study of shared clonotypes between healthy human individuals (dated by TCRdb to about 2020). The library came from the immunoSEQ multiplex PCR assay. TCRdb retrieved this table from immuneACCESS and kept in-frame rearrangements only. Not all clones are present; in checked studies, unresolved V genes account for under half, and no reason is known for the remainder. The sample yields over a million clones; roughly 97% were counted once. 1.2% of the sample goes to the ten largest clones. Sequencing was done on a sample of naive CD4+ T cells sorted from blood. The sample's cell subset or site label, decoded: CD45RA+ positively selected. These receptors came from a man between 25 and 39 years old in good health.

V usage is TRBV7-2 and J usage is TRBJ1-3; 7 nucleotides align to TRBD1. CDR1 SGHTA and CDR2 FQGNSA come from the germline V gene. With 4 bases clipped from V and 4 bases from J, the junction kept 4 bases outside the gene matches. The CDR3 loop spans 14 amino acids. In nucleotides, the CDR3 is TGTGCCAGCAGCTCCAGACAGGGCGGAAACACCATATATTTT. This translates into CASSSRQGGNTIYF.

Only one count was recorded for this clone. The chain employs TRBV11-1 and TRBJ2-7, with D possibly called TRBD1 or TRBD2 (5 bases each). The CDR3 extends over 12 amino acids. The germline V gene encodes CDR1 SGHAT and CDR2 FQDESV (reference sequence). The V end lost 3 bases, the J end lost 4 bases, and 7 bases lay between the germline ends. As DNA, the CDR3 is TGTGCCAGCAGCTTTGAGGGGTACGAGCAGTACTTC. Its protein is CASSFEGYEQYF.

This chain links TRBV19 with TRBJ2-3, with TRBD1 identical over 10 bases. The CDR3 is 17 residues long. With V trimmed by 8 bases and J by 3 bases, 14 bases remained unmatched. Germline assignment: CDR1 LNHDA and CDR2 SQIVND (reference sequence). This CDR3 reads CASAITGRDRGTDTQYF. In DNA form, the CDR3 reads TGTGCCAGTGCCATAACCGGGCGGGACAGGGGTACAGATACGCAGTATTTT.

The chain links TRBV28 to TRBJ2-1; maybe TRBD2 (7 bases). The V end was cut by 6 bases, the J end by 16 bases, with 34 bases between. The V gene's germline CDR1 is MDHEN and CDR2 SYDVKM. The CDR3 runs to 17 residues. The CDR3 DNA is TGTGCCAGCAGAGAGGGGGGGGCTACCGGATACCCAATGCAGAACTTCTTC. Encoded protein: CASREGGATGYPMQNFF.